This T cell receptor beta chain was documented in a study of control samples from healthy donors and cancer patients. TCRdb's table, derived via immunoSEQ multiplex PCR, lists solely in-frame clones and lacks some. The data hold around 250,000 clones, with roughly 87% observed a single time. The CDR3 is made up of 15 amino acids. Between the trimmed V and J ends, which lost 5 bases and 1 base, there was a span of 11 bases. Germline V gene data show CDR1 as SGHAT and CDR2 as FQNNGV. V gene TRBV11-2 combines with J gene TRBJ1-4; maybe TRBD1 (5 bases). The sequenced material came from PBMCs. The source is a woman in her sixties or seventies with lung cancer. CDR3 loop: CASSQGTGTNEKLFF. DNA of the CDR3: TGTGCCAGCAGCCAAGGGACGGGAACTAATGAAAAACTGTTTTTT.